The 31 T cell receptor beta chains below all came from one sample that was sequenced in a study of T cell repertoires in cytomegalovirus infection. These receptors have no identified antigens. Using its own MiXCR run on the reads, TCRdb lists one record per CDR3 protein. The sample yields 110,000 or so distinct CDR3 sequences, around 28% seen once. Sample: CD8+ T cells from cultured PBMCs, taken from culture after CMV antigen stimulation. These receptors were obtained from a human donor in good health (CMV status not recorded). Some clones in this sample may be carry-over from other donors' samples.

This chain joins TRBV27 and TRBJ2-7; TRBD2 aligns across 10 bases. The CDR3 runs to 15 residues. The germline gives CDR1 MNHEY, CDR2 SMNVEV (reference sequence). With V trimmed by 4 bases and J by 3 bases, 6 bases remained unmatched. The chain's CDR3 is CASSSLAGVVYEQYF. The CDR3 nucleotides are TGTGCCAGCAGTTCCCTAGCGGGGGTCGTCTACGAGCAGTACTTC.

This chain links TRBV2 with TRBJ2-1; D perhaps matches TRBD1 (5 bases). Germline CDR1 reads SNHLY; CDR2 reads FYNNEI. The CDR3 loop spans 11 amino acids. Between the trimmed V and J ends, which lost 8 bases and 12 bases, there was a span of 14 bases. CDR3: CASGSGYGQFF. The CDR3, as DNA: TGTGCCAGCGGTTCAGGGTACGGGCAGTTCTTC. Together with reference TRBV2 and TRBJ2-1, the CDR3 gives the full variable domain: EPEVTQTPSHQVTQMGQEVILRCVPISNHLYFYWYRQILGQKVEFLVSFYNNEISEKSEIFDDQFSVERPDGSNFTLKIRSTKLEDSAMYFCASGSGYGQFFGPGTRLTVL.

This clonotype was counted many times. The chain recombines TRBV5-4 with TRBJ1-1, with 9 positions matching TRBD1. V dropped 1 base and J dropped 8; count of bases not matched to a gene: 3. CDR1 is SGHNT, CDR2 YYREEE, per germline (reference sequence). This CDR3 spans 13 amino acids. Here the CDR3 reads CASSLRGTGEAFF. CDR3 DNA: TGTGCCAGCAGCTTGCGCGGGACAGGGGAAGCTTTCTTT. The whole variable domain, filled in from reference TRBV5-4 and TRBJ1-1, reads ETGVTQSPTHLIKTRGQQVTLRCSSQSGHNTVSWYQQALGQGPQFIFQYYREEENGRGNFPPRFSGLQFPNYSSELNVNALELDDSALYLCASSLRGTGEAFFGQGTRLTVV.

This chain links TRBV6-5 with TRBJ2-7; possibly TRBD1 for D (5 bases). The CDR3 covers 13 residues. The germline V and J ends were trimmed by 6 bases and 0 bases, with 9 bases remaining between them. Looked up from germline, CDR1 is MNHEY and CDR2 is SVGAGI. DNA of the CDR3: TGTGCCAGCAGGACAGTCAGCTCCTACGAGCAGTACTTC. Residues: CASRTVSSYEQYF.

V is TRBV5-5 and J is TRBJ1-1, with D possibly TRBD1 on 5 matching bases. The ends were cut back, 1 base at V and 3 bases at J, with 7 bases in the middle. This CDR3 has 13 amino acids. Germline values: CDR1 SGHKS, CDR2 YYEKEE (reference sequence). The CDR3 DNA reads TGTGCCAGCAGCTTGCAGGGAGACACTGAAGCTTTCTTT. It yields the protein CASSLQGDTEAFF.

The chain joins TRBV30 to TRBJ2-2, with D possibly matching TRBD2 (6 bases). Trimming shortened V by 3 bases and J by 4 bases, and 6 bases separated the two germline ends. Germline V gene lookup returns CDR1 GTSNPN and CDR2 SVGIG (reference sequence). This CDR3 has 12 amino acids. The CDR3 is CAWRTSTGELFF. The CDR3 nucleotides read TGTGCCTGGAGGACTAGCACCGGGGAGCTGTTTTTT.

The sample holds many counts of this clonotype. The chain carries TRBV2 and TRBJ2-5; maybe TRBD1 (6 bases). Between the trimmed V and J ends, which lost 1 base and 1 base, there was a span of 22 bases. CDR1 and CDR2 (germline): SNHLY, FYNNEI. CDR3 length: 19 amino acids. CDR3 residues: CASSEGPATGIVFQETQYF. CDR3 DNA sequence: TGTGCCAGCAGTGAAGGCCCGGCGACAGGCATCGTTTTCCAAGAGACCCAGTACTTC.

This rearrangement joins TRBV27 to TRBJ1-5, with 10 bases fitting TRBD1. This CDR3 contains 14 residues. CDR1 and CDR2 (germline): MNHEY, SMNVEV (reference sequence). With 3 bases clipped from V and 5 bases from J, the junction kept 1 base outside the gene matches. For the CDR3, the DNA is TGTGCCAGCAGTTTTGGGACAGGGGATCAGCCCCAGCATTTT. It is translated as CASSFGTGDQPQHF.

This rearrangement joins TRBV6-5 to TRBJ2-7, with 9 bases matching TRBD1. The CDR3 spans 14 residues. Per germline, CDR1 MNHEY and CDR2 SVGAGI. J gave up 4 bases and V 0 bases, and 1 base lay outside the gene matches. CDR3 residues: CASSYSGQGYEQYF. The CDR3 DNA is TGTGCCAGCAGTTACTCGGGACAGGGTTACGAGCAGTACTTC.

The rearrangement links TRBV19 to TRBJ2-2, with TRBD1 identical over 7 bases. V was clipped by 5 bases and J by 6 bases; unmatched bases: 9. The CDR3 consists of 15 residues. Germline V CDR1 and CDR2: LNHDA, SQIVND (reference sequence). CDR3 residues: CASSPLRQGSGELFF. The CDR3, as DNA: TGTGCCAGTAGTCCTCTACGACAGGGATCCGGGGAGCTGTTTTTT.

Written as DNA, the CDR3 is TGTGCCAGCAGCTGGGGTACCTTGGACACTGAAGCTTTCTTT. The encoded protein is CASSWGTLDTEAFF. The chain employs TRBV5-6 and TRBJ1-1; D is ambiguous. Germline V gene data show CDR1 as SGHDT and CDR2 as YYEEEE. V lost 3 bases and J 3 bases, leaving 12 bases between the germline ends. The CDR3 spans 14 residues.

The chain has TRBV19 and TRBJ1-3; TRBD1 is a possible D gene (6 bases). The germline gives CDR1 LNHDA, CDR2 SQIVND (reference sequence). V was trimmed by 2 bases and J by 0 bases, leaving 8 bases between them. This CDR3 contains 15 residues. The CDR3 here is CASSIQGTSGNTIYF. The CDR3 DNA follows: TGTGCCAGTAGTATACAGGGGACCTCTGGAAACACCATATATTTT.

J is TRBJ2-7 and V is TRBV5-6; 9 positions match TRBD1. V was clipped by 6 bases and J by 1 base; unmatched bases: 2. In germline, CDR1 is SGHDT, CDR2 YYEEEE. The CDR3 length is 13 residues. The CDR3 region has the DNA TGTGCCAGCACCGGGACAGGGTCCTACGAGCAGTACTTC. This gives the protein CASTGTGSYEQYF.

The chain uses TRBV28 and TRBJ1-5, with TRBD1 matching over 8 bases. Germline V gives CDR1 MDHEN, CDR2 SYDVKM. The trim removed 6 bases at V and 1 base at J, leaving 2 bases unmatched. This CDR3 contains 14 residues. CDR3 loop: CASRWTGSNQPQHF. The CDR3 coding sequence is TGTGCCAGCAGATGGACAGGGAGCAATCAGCCCCAGCATTTT.

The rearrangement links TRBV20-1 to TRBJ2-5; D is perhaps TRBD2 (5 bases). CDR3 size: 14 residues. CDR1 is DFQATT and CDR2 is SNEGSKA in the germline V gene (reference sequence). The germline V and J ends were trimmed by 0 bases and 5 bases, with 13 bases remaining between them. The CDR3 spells CSARDPGTHETQYF. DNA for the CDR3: TGCAGTGCTAGAGATCCGGGAACCCATGAGACCCAGTACTTC.

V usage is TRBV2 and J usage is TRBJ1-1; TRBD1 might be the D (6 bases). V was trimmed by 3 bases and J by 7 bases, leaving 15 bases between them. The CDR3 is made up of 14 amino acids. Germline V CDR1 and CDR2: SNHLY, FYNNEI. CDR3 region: CASSDPGQDLEAFF. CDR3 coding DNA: TGTGCCAGCAGTGACCCGGGACAAGACCTTGAAGCTTTCTTT.

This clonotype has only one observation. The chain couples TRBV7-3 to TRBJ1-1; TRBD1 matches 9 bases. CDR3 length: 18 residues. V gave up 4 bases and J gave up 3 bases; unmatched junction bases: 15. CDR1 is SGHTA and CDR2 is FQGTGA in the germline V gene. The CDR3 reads CASSYNEKKTGGDTEAFF. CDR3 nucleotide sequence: TGTGCCAGCAGCTACAATGAAAAGAAGACAGGGGGGGACACTGAAGCTTTCTTT.

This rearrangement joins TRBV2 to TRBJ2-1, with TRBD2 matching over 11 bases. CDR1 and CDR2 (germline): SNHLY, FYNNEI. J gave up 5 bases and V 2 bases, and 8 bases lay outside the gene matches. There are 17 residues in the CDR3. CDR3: CASSESLAGGFDNEQFF. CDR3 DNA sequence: TGTGCCAGCAGTGAAAGCCTAGCGGGGGGATTTGACAATGAGCAGTTCTTC.

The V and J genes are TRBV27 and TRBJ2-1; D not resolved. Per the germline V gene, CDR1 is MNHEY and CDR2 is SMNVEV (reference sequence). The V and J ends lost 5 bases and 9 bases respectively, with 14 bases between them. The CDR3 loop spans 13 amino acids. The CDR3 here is CASSHILSGEQFF. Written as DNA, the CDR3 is TGTGCCAGCAGTCATATCCTGTCCGGTGAGCAGTTCTTC.

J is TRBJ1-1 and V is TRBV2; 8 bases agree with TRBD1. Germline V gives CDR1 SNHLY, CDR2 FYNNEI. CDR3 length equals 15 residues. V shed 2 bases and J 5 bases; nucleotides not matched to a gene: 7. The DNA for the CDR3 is TGTGCCAGCAGTGAAAGGCAGGGGGCCTATACTGAAGCTTTCTTT. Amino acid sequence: CASSERQGAYTEAFF.

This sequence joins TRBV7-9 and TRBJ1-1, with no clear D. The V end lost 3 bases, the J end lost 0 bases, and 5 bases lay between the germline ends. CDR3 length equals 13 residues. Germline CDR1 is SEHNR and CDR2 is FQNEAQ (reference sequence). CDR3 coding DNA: TGTGCCAGCAGCTTTGCTATGAACACTGAAGCTTTCTTT. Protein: CASSFAMNTEAFF.

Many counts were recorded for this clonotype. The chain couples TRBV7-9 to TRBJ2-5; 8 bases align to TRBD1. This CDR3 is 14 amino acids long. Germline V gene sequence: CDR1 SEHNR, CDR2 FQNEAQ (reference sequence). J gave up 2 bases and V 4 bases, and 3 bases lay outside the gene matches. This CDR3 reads CASSSTGGQETQYF. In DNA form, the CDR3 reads TGTGCCAGCAGCTCAACAGGGGGTCAAGAGACCCAGTACTTC.

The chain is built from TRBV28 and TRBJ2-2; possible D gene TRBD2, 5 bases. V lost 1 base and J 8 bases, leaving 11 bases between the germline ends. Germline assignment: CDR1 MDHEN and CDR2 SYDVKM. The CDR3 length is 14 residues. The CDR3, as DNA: TGTGCCAGCAGTTTATTTGGTAGCGTTGGGGAGCTGTTTTTT. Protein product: CASSLFGSVGELFF. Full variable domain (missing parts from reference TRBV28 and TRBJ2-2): DVKVTQSSRYLVKRTGEKVFLECVQDMDHENMFWYRQDPGLGLRLIYFSYDVKMKEKGDIPEGYSVSREKKERFSLILESASTNQTSMYLCASSLFGSVGELFFGEGSRLTVL.

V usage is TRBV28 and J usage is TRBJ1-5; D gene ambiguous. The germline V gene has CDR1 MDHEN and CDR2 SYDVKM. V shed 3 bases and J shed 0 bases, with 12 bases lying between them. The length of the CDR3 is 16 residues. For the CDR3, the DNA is TGTGCCAGCAGTTTTGGCCTTTGGAATAGCAATCAGCCCCAGCATTTT. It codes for CASSFGLWNSNQPQHF.

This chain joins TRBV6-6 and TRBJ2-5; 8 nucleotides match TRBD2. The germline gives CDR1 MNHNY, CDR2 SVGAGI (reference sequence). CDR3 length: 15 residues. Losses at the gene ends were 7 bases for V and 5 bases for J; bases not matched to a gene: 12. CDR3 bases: TGTGCCAGCACTTTACGGGGGGGGGGCCGGGAGACCCAGTACTTC. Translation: CASTLRGGGRETQYF.

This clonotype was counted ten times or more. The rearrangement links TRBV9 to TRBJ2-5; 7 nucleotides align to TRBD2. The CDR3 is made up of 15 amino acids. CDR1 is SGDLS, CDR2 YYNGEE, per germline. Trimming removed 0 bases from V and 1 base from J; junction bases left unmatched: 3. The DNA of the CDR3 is TGTGCCAGCAGCGTAGCTCGGGGGGTCCAAGAGACCCAGTACTTC. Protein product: CASSVARGVQETQYF. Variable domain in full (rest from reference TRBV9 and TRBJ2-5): DSGVTQTPKHLITATGQRVTLRCSPRSGDLSVYWYQQSLDQGLQFLIQYYNGEERAKGNILERFSAQQFPDLHSELNLSSLELGDSALYFCASSVARGVQETQYFGPGTRLLVL.

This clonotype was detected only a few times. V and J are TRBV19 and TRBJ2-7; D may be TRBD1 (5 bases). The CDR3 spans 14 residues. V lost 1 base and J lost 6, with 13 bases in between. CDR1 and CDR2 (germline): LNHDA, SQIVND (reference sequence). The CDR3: CASSIVPGSGEQYF. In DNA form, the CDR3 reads TGTGCCAGTAGTATAGTTCCAGGGTCGGGCGAGCAGTACTTC.

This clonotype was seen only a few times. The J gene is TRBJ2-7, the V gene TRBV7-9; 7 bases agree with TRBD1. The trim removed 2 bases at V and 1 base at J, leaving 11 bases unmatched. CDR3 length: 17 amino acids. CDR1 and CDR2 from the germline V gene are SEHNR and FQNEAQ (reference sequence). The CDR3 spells CASSLPRTGVPSYEQYF. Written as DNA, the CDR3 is TGTGCCAGCAGCTTACCTCGCACAGGGGTCCCTTCCTACGAGCAGTACTTC.

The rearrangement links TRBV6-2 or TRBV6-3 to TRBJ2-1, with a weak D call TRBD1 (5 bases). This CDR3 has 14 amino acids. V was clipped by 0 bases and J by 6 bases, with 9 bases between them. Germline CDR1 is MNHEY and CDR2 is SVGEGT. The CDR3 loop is CASSYSGPINEQFF. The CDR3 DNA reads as TGTGCCAGCAGTTACTCGGGGCCGATCAATGAGCAGTTCTTC.

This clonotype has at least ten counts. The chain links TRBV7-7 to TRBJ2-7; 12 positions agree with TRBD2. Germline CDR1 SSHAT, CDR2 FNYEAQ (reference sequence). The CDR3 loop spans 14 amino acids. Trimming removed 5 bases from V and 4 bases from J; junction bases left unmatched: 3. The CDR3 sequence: CASSPGLAGYEQYF. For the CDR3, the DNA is TGTGCCAGCAGCCCCGGACTAGCGGGGTACGAGCAGTACTTC.

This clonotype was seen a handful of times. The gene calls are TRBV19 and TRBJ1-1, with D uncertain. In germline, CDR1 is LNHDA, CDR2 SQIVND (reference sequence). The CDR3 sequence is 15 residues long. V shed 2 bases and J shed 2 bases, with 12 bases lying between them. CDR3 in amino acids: CASSISLGRNTEAFF. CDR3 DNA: TGTGCCAGTAGTATATCCCTAGGGCGCAACACTGAAGCTTTCTTT.